A single sample gave rise to the 19 T cell receptor beta chains below, sequenced in a study of beta chain features in type 1 diabetes. Reverse transcribing all isolated RNA meant expressed TCRB transcripts were sequenced. Measured with immunoSEQ multiplex PCR; TCRdb has only the in-frame clones, and not every one. The sample lists about 360,000 clones, roughly 12% occurring once. Sequencing input: naive CD4+ T cells from blood. Receptors originate from a man in his late teens or twenties in good health.

This chain joins TRBV5-1 and TRBJ2-5, with D maybe TRBD1 (6 bases). Germline V gene data show CDR1 as SGHRS and CDR2 as YFSETQ. V lost 2 bases to trimming and J lost 1 base, with 12 bases between them. This CDR3 is 15 amino acids long. Written as DNA, the CDR3 is TGCGCCAGCAGCTTTCAGGGGAACCTCCAAGAGACCCAGTACTTC. Translation: CASSFQGNLQETQYF.

This clone was found many times. The genes are TRBV4-3 and TRBJ2-3, with no clear D. The germline V gene encodes CDR1 LGHNA and CDR2 YSLEER. With 4 bases removed from V and 6 bases from J, the gap between germline ends came to 11 bases. This CDR3 has 13 residues. CDR3 sequence: CASSLLLEDTQYF. The CDR3 DNA is TGCGCCAGCAGCCTACTTCTCGAGGATACGCAGTATTTT.

This clone has just a few counts. This chain joins TRBV7-3 and TRBJ2-1; TRBD2 agrees at 9 bases. CDR3 length equals 15 residues. The germline V gene has CDR1 SGHTA and CDR2 FQGTGA. V gave up 2 bases and J gave up 6 bases; unmatched junction bases: 5. The CDR3, as DNA: TGTGCCAGCAGCTTAGGGCTAGCGGGGATCAATGAGCAGTTCTTC. Residues: CASSLGLAGINEQFF.

This CDR3 is CASSEEWASFLDEQFF. The CDR3, as DNA: TGTGCCAGCAGTGAAGAGTGGGCTAGCTTCTTGGATGAGCAGTTCTTC. V usage is TRBV2 and J usage is TRBJ2-1, with D possibly being TRBD2 (5 bases). The CDR3 runs 16 residues. Per the germline V gene, CDR1 is SNHLY and CDR2 is FYNNEI. V was trimmed by 1 base and J by 8 bases, leaving 18 bases between them.

This clone was seen a handful of times. The chain joins TRBV9 to TRBJ2-2; possible D gene TRBD1, 6 bases. Deletions cut 3 bases from V and 0 bases from J, with 9 bases between. There are 15 residues in the CDR3. Germline assignment: CDR1 SGDLS and CDR2 YYNGEE. The CDR3 protein is CASSGGGPNTGELFF. CDR3 coding DNA: TGTGCCAGCAGCGGAGGGGGACCGAACACCGGGGAGCTGTTTTTT. Together with reference TRBV9 and TRBJ2-2, the CDR3 gives the full variable domain: DSGVTQTPKHLITATGQRVTLRCSPRSGDLSVYWYQQSLDQGLQFLIQYYNGEERAKGNILERFSAQQFPDLHSELNLSSLELGDSALYFCASSGGGPNTGELFFGEGSRLTVL.

This clone was seen a few times. The gene calls are TRBV5-4 and TRBJ1-6, with no clear D. With 0 bases removed from V and 8 bases from J, the gap between germline ends came to 6 bases. The CDR3 sequence is 13 residues long. Germline lookup yields CDR1 SGHNT and CDR2 YYREEE (reference sequence). CDR3 in DNA: TGTGCCAGCAGCTTGGTACGAGATTCACCCCTCCACTTT. It encodes CASSLVRDSPLHF. Full variable domain (remainder filled in from reference TRBV5-4 and TRBJ1-6): ETGVTQSPTHLIKTRGQQVTLRCSSQSGHNTVSWYQQALGQGPQFIFQYYREEENGRGNFPPRFSGLQFPNYSSELNVNALELDDSALYLCASSLVRDSPLHFGNGTRLTVT.

This clone was seen more than once but under ten times. V usage is TRBV30 and J usage is TRBJ1-5; 10 nucleotides line up with TRBD1. This CDR3 region has 15 residues. Germline CDR1 reads GTSNPN; CDR2 reads SVGIG (reference sequence). Trimming took 0 bases from V and 5 from J; bases not matched to a gene: 4. The DNA of the CDR3 is TGTGCCTGGAGTGTGGGACAGGGGTACGATCAGCCCCAGCATTTT. Amino acids: CAWSVGQGYDQPQHF. Full variable domain (rest looked up from reference TRBV30 and TRBJ1-5): SQTIHQWPATLVQPVGSPLSLECTVEGTSNPNLYWYRQAAGRGLQLLFYSVGIGQISSEVPQNLSASRPQDRQFILSSKKLLLSDSGFYLCAWSVGQGYDQPQHFGDGTRLSIL.

This rearrangement joins TRBV30 to TRBJ2-1; a possible D gene is TRBD1 (6 bases). Germline CDR1 GTSNPN, CDR2 SVGIG (reference sequence). Trimming took off 4 bases at V and 8 bases at J, with 12 bases between the two ends. The CDR3 has 12 residues. The CDR3 sequence: CAWMDSPHEQFF. CDR3 DNA sequence: TGTGCCTGGATGGACAGTCCCCATGAGCAGTTCTTC.

This clone showed up just a few times. The J gene is TRBJ2-7, the V gene TRBV4-3; 9 nucleotides align to TRBD1. Trimming took 5 bases from V and 2 from J; bases not matched to a gene: 7. Germline V lookup: CDR1 LGHNA, CDR2 YSLEER. The CDR3 loop spans 15 amino acids. The CDR3 protein is CASSYDRGVPYEQYF. The CDR3 DNA reads as TGCGCCAGCAGCTACGACAGGGGGGTCCCCTACGAGCAGTACTTC.

A few counts support this clone. The rearrangement uses TRBV18 and TRBJ2-3, with 11 bases identical to TRBD2. CDR3 length: 16 amino acids. V lost 4 bases, J lost 6 bases, and 9 bases stayed unmatched. The germline gives CDR1 KGHSH, CDR2 LQKENI. CDR3 protein: CASSRSGSGGADTQYF. The CDR3 bases are TGTGCCAGCTCACGATCCGGTAGCGGGGGGGCCGATACGCAGTATTTT.

This clone was picked up a small number of times. The chain couples TRBV6-6 to TRBJ1-1, with 10 bases lining up with TRBD1. This CDR3 spans 13 amino acids. Germline V gives CDR1 MNHNY, CDR2 SVGAGI (reference sequence). The junction had 3 bases not matched to a gene; V was cut back by 5 bases and J by 6 bases. The CDR3 region is CASSQGQGAEAFF. The CDR3, as DNA: TGTGCCAGCAGTCAAGGACAGGGGGCTGAAGCTTTCTTT.

This clone was detected a few times. The chain couples TRBV5-6 to TRBJ1-2; a weak D match, TRBD1 (5 bases). The V gene's germline CDR1 is SGHDT and CDR2 YYEEEE. V lost 0 bases, J lost 8 bases, and 11 bases lay in between. The CDR3 is 13 residues long. The CDR3: CASSLGGLDGYTF. In DNA form, the CDR3 reads TGTGCCAGCAGCTTGGGGGGCTTGGACGGCTACACCTTC.

The rearrangement joins TRBV4-2 to TRBJ1-2; TRBD1 matches 8 bases. The CDR3 runs 16 residues. Germline CDR1 reads LGHNA; CDR2 reads YNFKEQ. The trim removed 0 bases at V and 4 bases at J, leaving 7 bases unmatched. Written as DNA, the CDR3 is TGTGCCAGCAGCCAAGATCCCGGACAGGGAGTCTATGGCTACACCTTC. It is translated as CASSQDPGQGVYGYTF.

This clone has just a few counts. The chain uses TRBV6-1 and TRBJ1-2; maybe TRBD1 (6 bases). The CDR3 length is 14 residues. Trimming pared 5 bases from V and 4 bases from J, leaving 14 bases between. From germline, CDR1 is MNHNS and CDR2 SASEGT. The CDR3 DNA reads TGTGCCAGCAGTCTACAGGGAATTGGCTATGGCTACACCTTC. Translating gives CASSLQGIGYGYTF.

This chain uses TRBV4-2 with TRBJ1-2; 8 positions agree with TRBD1. J gave up 8 bases and V 1 base, and 6 bases lay outside the gene matches. This CDR3 has 14 amino acids. CDR1 and CDR2 from the germline V gene are LGHNA and YNFKEQ. CDR3 amino acids: CASSQADRAAGYTF. CDR3 DNA: TGTGCCAGCAGCCAAGCGGACAGGGCGGCCGGCTACACCTTC.

The V call is TRBV30, the J call TRBJ2-7; 7 bases map to TRBD1. J was trimmed by 3 bases and V by 0 bases; bases with no gene match: 8. The CDR3 extends over 15 amino acids. CDR1 GTSNPN and CDR2 SVGIG come from the germline V gene (reference sequence). This chain's CDR3 is CAWSVGGTERYEQYF. CDR3 coding DNA: TGTGCCTGGAGTGTAGGTGGGACAGAGCGCTACGAGCAGTACTTC.

This clone showed up just a few times. The chain employs TRBV4-2 and TRBJ1-2; 8 bases map to TRBD1. This CDR3 contains 15 residues. Germline V CDR1 and CDR2: LGHNA, YNFKEQ. Trimming at V came to 0 bases and at J to 4 bases, leaving 4 bases not matched to a gene. The CDR3 nucleotides read TGTGCCAGCAGCCAAGATGGGCAGGGGGCCTATGGCTACACCTTC. This encodes CASSQDGQGAYGYTF.

CDR3 amino acids: CASSPVWQGNQPQHF. CDR3 coding DNA: TGTGCCAGCAGCCCGGTATGGCAGGGCAATCAGCCCCAGCATTTT. The rearrangement joins TRBV6-5 to TRBJ1-5; D unclear. Germline assignment: CDR1 MNHEY and CDR2 SVGAGI. CDR3 length: 15 residues. V was shortened by 6 bases and J by 2 bases, with 14 bases between the two germline ends.

In its sample, this clone was seen a few times. This sequence joins TRBV6-1 and TRBJ1-1; the D is unclear. Looked up from germline, CDR1 is MNHNS and CDR2 is SASEGT. Deletions cut 6 bases from V and 10 bases from J, with 18 bases between. CDR3 length: 13 amino acids. The CDR3 protein is CASRALRGPGAFF. The DNA of the CDR3 is TGTGCCAGCAGGGCACTTCGCGGCCCCGGAGCTTTCTTT.